A single sample is the source of the 10 T cell receptor beta chains below, sequenced in a study of blood T cells in healthy people across ages. For the second PCR, which ran for 7 to 11 cycles, a sample-barcoded 5' primer and a J-beta primer mix were used. TCRdb reprocessed the 5' RACE reads via MiXCR and lists one record per CDR3 protein. The data contain 1.5 million to 2 million distinct CDR3 sequences, roughly 27% of them singletons. The sequencing sample was made of blood. Receptor source: a woman in her twenties or thirties in good health.

The chain carries TRBV2 and TRBJ1-1; no reliable D call. Germline lookup yields CDR1 SNHLY and CDR2 FYNNEI. The CDR3 runs to 12 residues. V lost 7 bases and J lost 4, with 10 bases in between. The CDR3 here is CASTVGFTEAFF. In DNA form, the CDR3 reads TGTGCCAGCACGGTAGGGTTCACTGAAGCTTTCTTT.

This clonotype turned up a few times. This rearrangement joins TRBV20-1 to TRBJ2-1, with 12 bases fitting TRBD2. The CDR3 loop spans 17 amino acids. Trimming took 0 bases from V and 5 from J; bases not matched to a gene: 8. CDR1 is DFQATT and CDR2 is SNEGSKA in the germline V gene (reference sequence). The CDR3 coding sequence is TGCAGTGCTAGAGATCCTAGCGGGGGGGCCCGTGACAATGAGCAGTTCTTC. Its protein product is CSARDPSGGARDNEQFF.

Worth noting for this clonotype: At one of its ends the junction is not consistent with the germline gene, which may arise from a read error. The chain is built from TRBV9 and TRBJ2-6; D is unclear. The CDR3 contains 17 residues. Germline loops: CDR1 SGDLS, CDR2 YYNGEE. For the CDR3, the DNA is TGTGCCGGCAGCGTAGTGGCAGCGCACTCTGGGGCCAACGTCCTGACTTTC. Translated, it gives CAGSVVAAHSGANVLTF.

This chain connects TRBV4-3 to TRBJ2-1; D is unclear. The length of the CDR3 is 16 residues. The germline V gene has CDR1 LGHNA and CDR2 YSLEER. Deletions cut 0 bases from V and 2 bases from J, with 11 bases between. CDR3 sequence: CASSQELVQPYNEQFF. The CDR3 DNA sequence: TGCGCCAGCAGCCAAGAATTGGTGCAGCCCTACAATGAGCAGTTCTTC.

This clonotype has more than one count but fewer than ten. This chain uses TRBV4-3 with TRBJ1-4; possible D gene TRBD1, 5 bases. V lost 3 bases, J lost 5 bases, and 19 bases lay in between. CDR3 length: 17 residues. Looked up from germline, CDR1 is LGHNA and CDR2 is YSLEER. CDR3 protein: CASSQGGRRSFNEKLFF. For the CDR3, the DNA is TGCGCCAGCAGCCAGGGGGGACGCCGGAGCTTCAATGAAAAACTGTTTTTT.

This clonotype was observed a few times. This rearrangement joins TRBV15 to TRBJ2-1; TRBD2 matches 12 bases. CDR3 length: 17 amino acids. J lost 2 bases, V lost 8 bases, and 10 bases had no gene match. Per germline, CDR1 LNHNV and CDR2 YYDKDF (reference sequence). The CDR3 nucleotides are TGTGCCACCGAGGGCGAACTAGCGGGAGGAGCCTACAATGAGCAGTTCTTC. This translates into CATEGELAGGAYNEQFF.

This clonotype was detected only a few times. This could be a read error, since a much larger clone is one nucleotide away. The chain joins TRBV5-1 to TRBJ1-2; the D gene is possibly TRBD1 (5 bases). The germline gives CDR1 SGHRS, CDR2 YFSETQ. The CDR3 consists of 13 residues. The CDR3 nucleotides read TGCGCCGGCAGCTTGAGGGGTTCCTATGGCTACACCTTC. Its translation: CAGSLRGSYGYTF.

This clonotype came up many times. This chain links TRBV7-2 with TRBJ2-7; D is ambiguous. Trimming cost V 1 base and J 6 bases, with 10 bases left between them. Germline V gives CDR1 SGHTA, CDR2 FQGNSA. The CDR3 extends over 13 amino acids. CDR3 in DNA: TGTGCCAGCAGCTTAGGTGCGCCCGTCGAGCAGTACTTC. Translation gives CASSLGAPVEQYF.

The chain employs TRBV20-1 and TRBJ2-2; D perhaps matches TRBD1 (5 bases). V dropped 4 bases and J dropped 1 base, with 10 bases sitting between them. The CDR3 length is 14 residues. Looked up from germline, CDR1 is DFQATT and CDR2 is SNEGSKA (reference sequence). CDR3 in DNA: TGCAGTGCTACCCGACAGAAGAACACCGGGGAGCTGTTTTTT. The encoded protein is CSATRQKNTGELFF.

This clonotype was found a few times. CDR3 loop: CSASLGASGAYNEQFF. The CDR3 DNA reads as TGCAGTGCCTCGCTGGGCGCCAGCGGGGCCTACAATGAGCAGTTCTTC. The genes are TRBV20-1 and TRBJ2-1; TRBD2 agrees at 7 bases. V lost 6 bases to trimming and J lost 2 bases; unmatched junction nucleotides: 13. Germline CDR1 reads DFQATT; CDR2 reads SNEGSKA (reference sequence). This CDR3 region has 16 residues.